Below are 27 T cell receptor beta chains sequenced from a single sample in a study of shared clonotypes between healthy human individuals. Measured with immunoSEQ multiplex PCR; TCRdb has only the in-frame clones, and not every one. The table shows roughly 2 million clones, with approximately 94% occurring only once. CD8 cells classed as naive were CD45RO-negative and positively selected for CCR7, excluding terminally differentiated effector memory CD45RA+ cells. The source material was naive CD8+ T cells sorted from blood. These receptors originate from a man aged 18 to 35 in good health.

This chain connects TRBV7-9 to TRBJ2-3; TRBD2 matches 7 bases. Germline assignment: CDR1 SEHNR and CDR2 FQNEAQ (reference sequence). After removal of 4 bases from V and 0 bases from J, the junction contained 7 bases not matched to a gene. The CDR3 covers 16 residues. The CDR3 spells CASSSSWGGSTDTQYF. The CDR3 nucleotides are TGTGCCAGCAGCTCTAGCTGGGGGGGGAGCACAGATACGCAGTATTTT.

The sample holds one count of this clone. CDR3 amino acids: CASAGQDNEQFF. CDR3 bases: TGTGCCAGCGCCGGACAGGACAATGAGCAGTTCTTC. The chain has TRBV18 and TRBJ2-1; 7 positions match TRBD1. This CDR3 spans 12 amino acids. V dropped 8 bases and J dropped 5; count of bases not matched to a gene: 3. The germline CDR1 and CDR2 sequences are KGHSH and LQKENI.

V usage is TRBV6-5 and J usage is TRBJ1-1; TRBD1 is a possible D gene (6 bases). Trimming cost V 6 bases and J 5 bases, with 13 bases left between them. The CDR3 loop spans 13 amino acids. Germline lookup yields CDR1 MNHEY and CDR2 SVGAGI. For the CDR3, the DNA is TGTGCCAGCAGCCCCTCAGGGGTGACTGAAGCTTTCTTT. It specifies CASSPSGVTEAFF.

The chain is built from TRBV4-1 and TRBJ1-3; no clear D. Trimming cost V 4 bases and J 2 bases, with 9 bases left between them. Germline CDR1 MGHRA, CDR2 YSYEKL. The length of the CDR3 is 14 residues. CDR3 DNA: TGCGCCAGCAGCCCGCTTTTGGCTGGAAACACCATATATTTT. Amino acids: CASSPLLAGNTIYF.

The rearrangement links TRBV7-9 to TRBJ2-2; D is possibly TRBD1 or TRBD2 (6 bases each). The CDR3 contains 16 residues. Trimming cost V 5 bases and J 0 bases, with 13 bases left between them. Germline-derived CDR1 and CDR2 are SEHNR and FQNEAQ (reference sequence). For the CDR3, the DNA is TGTGCCAGCAGCCCCCGGGGGCCGACGAACACCGGGGAGCTGTTTTTT. Protein sequence: CASSPRGPTNTGELFF.

This chain connects TRBV27 to TRBJ2-7, with D tentatively TRBD1 or TRBD2 (5 bases each). V was clipped by 5 bases and J by 0 bases, with 14 bases between them. CDR1 and CDR2 from the germline V gene are MNHEY and SMNVEV (reference sequence). The CDR3 runs 15 residues. This CDR3 is CASSGSEGPSYEQYF. Here the CDR3 DNA reads TGTGCCAGCAGTGGGAGTGAGGGACCCTCCTACGAGCAGTACTTC.

This chain links TRBV7-6 with TRBJ2-5, with TRBD2 matching 9 bases. The CDR3 contains 16 residues. After removal of 3 bases from V and 4 bases from J, the junction contained 9 bases not matched to a gene. Per the germline V gene, CDR1 is SGHVS and CDR2 is FNYEAQ. CDR3 in amino acids: CASSFGREGPSETQYF. The CDR3 DNA sequence: TGTGCCAGCAGCTTTGGGCGGGAGGGCCCCTCAGAGACCCAGTACTTC.

Concerning this clone itself: Different DNA sequences within this sample yield the same CDR3. The gene calls are TRBV13 and TRBJ2-7, with TRBD2 as a possible D gene (6 bases). Germline values: CDR1 PRHDT, CDR2 FYEKMQ (reference sequence). The CDR3 extends over 12 amino acids. Trimming stripped 5 bases from V and 3 bases from J, with 8 bases between. The CDR3 nucleotides read TGTGCCAGCAGCCCCGGGGGCTACGAGCAGTACTTC. The encoded protein is CASSPGGYEQYF. The complete variable domain, with remaining parts taken from reference TRBV13 and TRBJ2-7, reads AAGVIQSPRHLIKEKRETATLKCYPIPRHDTVYWYQQGPGQDPQFLISFYEKMQSDKGSIPDRFSAQQFSDYHSELNMSSLELGDSALYFCASSPGGYEQYFGPGTRLTVT.

This clone was seen once. The chain has TRBV6-6 and TRBJ2-3, with D maybe TRBD2 (5 bases). The germline V gene has CDR1 MNHNY and CDR2 SVGAGI (reference sequence). Trimming shortened V by 5 bases and J by 2 bases, and 11 bases separated the two germline ends. CDR3 length: 14 residues. Here the CDR3 DNA reads TGTGCCAGCAGTCTCGCAGGACTCACAGATACGCAGTATTTT. Amino acids: CASSLAGLTDTQYF.

The chain recombines TRBV4-1 with TRBJ2-3; D is undetermined. Trimming pared 1 base from V and 7 bases from J, leaving 21 bases between. The CDR3 consists of 17 residues. CDR1 and CDR2 from the germline V gene are MGHRA and YSYEKL. CDR3 sequence reads: CASSQVGASERLNTQYF. The CDR3 DNA reads TGCGCCAGCAGCCAAGTTGGAGCCAGCGAGAGGCTAAATACGCAGTATTTT.

The gene calls are TRBV2 and TRBJ1-2; 8 bases map to TRBD1. Germline V gene data show CDR1 as SNHLY and CDR2 as FYNNEI. With 1 base clipped from V and 6 bases from J, the junction kept 19 bases outside the gene matches. The CDR3 extends over 19 amino acids. CDR3 region: CASSEDRQGLPGGSDGYTF. In DNA form, the CDR3 reads TGTGCCAGCAGTGAAGATAGACAGGGGCTTCCCGGGGGTTCGGATGGCTACACCTTC.

J is TRBJ1-1 and V is TRBV27, with D possibly matching TRBD1 (5 bases). Germline assignment: CDR1 MNHEY and CDR2 SMNVEV (reference sequence). V dropped 3 bases and J dropped 4 bases, with 18 bases sitting between them. The CDR3 loop spans 16 amino acids. DNA of the CDR3: TGTGCCAGCAGTTTGGGGCCGGGCCAACCACCCACTGAAGCTTTCTTT. It codes for CASSLGPGQPPTEAFF.

The chain recombines TRBV7-9 with TRBJ2-3; D is perhaps TRBD2 (6 bases). Trimming took 4 bases from V and 5 from J, leaving 13 bases between them. There are 14 residues in the CDR3. Germline values: CDR1 SEHNR, CDR2 FQNEAQ (reference sequence). This chain's CDR3 is CASSSRDLGDTQYF. The CDR3 DNA is TGTGCCAGCAGCTCTCGGGACTTGGGAGATACGCAGTATTTT.

The chain carries TRBV6-5 and TRBJ2-5; no clear D. Germline V gives CDR1 MNHEY, CDR2 SVGAGI. V was shortened by 5 bases and J by 2 bases, with 15 bases between the two germline ends. The CDR3 totals 15 residues. In nucleotides, the CDR3 is TGTGCCAGCAGTAGTCAAAATTCGGGTCAAGAGACCCAGTACTTC. This gives the protein CASSSQNSGQETQYF.

This chain connects TRBV7-9 to TRBJ1-3; D is possibly TRBD1 (5 bases). Per the germline V gene, CDR1 is SEHNR and CDR2 is FQNEAQ (reference sequence). V lost 1 base to trimming and J lost 8 bases, with 21 bases between them. This CDR3 is built from 17 residues. CDR3 sequence (DNA): TGTGCCAGCAGCTTAGACCTCAGGGACGTTGGTGGTGACACCATATATTTT. Encoded protein: CASSLDLRDVGGDTIYF.

J is TRBJ2-7 and V is TRBV6-5; perhaps TRBD2 as D (5 bases). The V and J ends lost 2 bases and 7 bases respectively, with 12 bases between them. This CDR3 is built from 13 residues. CDR1 and CDR2 from the germline V gene are MNHEY and SVGAGI. CDR3 DNA: TGTGCCAGCAGTTACGGCTGGCCGGGGGAGCAGTACTTC. Translated, it gives CASSYGWPGEQYF.

The chain combines TRBV5-8 with TRBJ2-7; the match to TRBD1 covers 7 bases. Unmatched junction bases numbered 6, after V lost 4 bases and J lost 2 bases. The CDR3 has 14 residues. Germline assignment: CDR1 SGHTS and CDR2 YDEGEE. The DNA of the CDR3 is TGTGCCAGCAGCCCTATAGGGGGCACCTACGAGCAGTACTTC. Translating it yields CASSPIGGTYEQYF. The whole variable domain, remainder taken from reference TRBV5-8 and TRBJ2-7, is EAGVTQSPTHLIKTRGQQATLRCSPISGHTSVYWYQQALGLGLQFLLWYDEGEERNRGNFPPRFSGRQFPNYSSELNVNALELEDSALYLCASSPIGGTYEQYFGPGTRLTVT.

V is TRBV18 and J is TRBJ2-5; 7 bases align to TRBD2. Germline trimming cut 0 bases from V and 2 bases from J; bases unmatched to any gene: 12. The CDR3 spans 18 residues. Germline V gene lookup returns CDR1 KGHSH and CDR2 LQKENI. The CDR3 DNA reads TGTGCCAGCTCACCACCGTCCGGGGGGTTTGCGGCTCAAGAGACCCAGTACTTC. It encodes CASSPPSGGFAAQETQYF.

There are a few counts of this clone. V usage is TRBV18 and J usage is TRBJ2-1, with D uncertain. Trimming removed 1 base from V and 2 bases from J, with 6 bases in between. Germline loops: CDR1 KGHSH, CDR2 LQKENI. This CDR3 spans 14 amino acids. CDR3: CASSPRRTYNEQFF. The CDR3 DNA sequence: TGTGCCAGCTCACCACGTAGAACCTACAATGAGCAGTTCTTC. The variable domain in full, completed from reference TRBV18 and TRBJ2-1, reads NAGVMQNPRHLVRRRGQEARLRCSPMKGHSHVYWYRQLPEEGLKFMVYLQKENIIDESGMPKERFSAEFPKEGPSILRIQQVVRGDSAAYFCASSPRRTYNEQFFGPGTRLTVL.

A word on this clone: This specimen includes other DNA sequences encoding the same CDR3. The chain combines TRBV5-6 with TRBJ2-7, with D possibly matching TRBD1 (6 bases). Germline CDR1 and CDR2: SGHDT and YYEEEE. The CDR3 is 12 residues long. Trimming removed 6 bases at V and 2 bases at J, with 9 bases between. The CDR3 nucleotides are TGTGCCAGCAAAGGGGGTACCTACGAGCAGTACTTC. Residues: CASKGGTYEQYF.

In the case of this clone: Other nucleotide sequences from this sample produce the same CDR3. The V and J genes are TRBV27 and TRBJ2-1; 10 nucleotides align to TRBD2. Looked up from germline, CDR1 is MNHEY and CDR2 is SMNVEV (reference sequence). The CDR3 extends over 15 amino acids. Trimming at V came to 2 bases and at J to 4 bases, leaving 2 bases not matched to a gene. For the CDR3, the DNA is TGTGCCAGCAGTTTAGGACTAGCGGTGTACAATGAGCAGTTCTTC. Encoded protein: CASSLGLAVYNEQFF.

This chain links TRBV4-1 with TRBJ2-1, with D uncertain. This CDR3 region has 17 residues. The V gene lost 0 bases and the J gene lost 4 bases, with 16 bases spanning the gap. Germline CDR1 is MGHRA and CDR2 is YSYEKL. CDR3 coding DNA: TGCGCCAGCAGCCAAGAGACGATGATACTCGCTTACAATGAGCAGTTCTTC. Translating it yields CASSQETMILAYNEQFF.

V is TRBV7-6 and J is TRBJ2-7; no clear D gene. V was clipped by 1 base and J by 3 bases, with 10 bases between them. Germline V gene sequence: CDR1 SGHVS, CDR2 FNYEAQ. The CDR3 loop spans 14 amino acids. Written as DNA, the CDR3 is TGTGCCAGCAGCTTAGGATCACAAGACTACGAGCAGTACTTC. This sequence encodes CASSLGSQDYEQYF.

V gene TRBV10-3 combines with J gene TRBJ2-5; 8 positions match TRBD2. The CDR3 is made up of 17 amino acids. The junction had 17 bases not matched to a gene; V was cut back by 6 bases and J by 5 bases. Germline V CDR1 and CDR2: ENHRY, SYGVKD. DNA for the CDR3: TGTGCCATCAGCTATAGCGGGGAGTACGACGGGAGGGAGACCCAGTACTTC. Protein product: CAISYSGEYDGRETQYF.

A single count supports this clone. The same CDR3 is also encoded by other DNA sequences in this sample. The gene calls are TRBV9 and TRBJ2-7, with D possibly being TRBD2 (6 bases). This CDR3 is 14 amino acids long. Trimming stripped 3 bases from V and 1 base from J, with 11 bases between. CDR1 and CDR2 (germline): SGDLS, YYNGEE. DNA for the CDR3: TGTGCCAGCAGCGCCGGGACTTTATCCTACGAGCAGTACTTC. Its protein product is CASSAGTLSYEQYF.

Of note for this clone: Additional DNA sequences in this sample encode the identical CDR3. The rearrangement joins TRBV19 to TRBJ2-5, with D possibly TRBD1 on 5 matching bases. The CDR3 contains 13 residues. Germline loops: CDR1 LNHDA, CDR2 SQIVND (reference sequence). Deletions cut 3 bases from V and 3 bases from J, with 8 bases between. The CDR3 DNA is TGTGCCAGTAGTATTGACAGTGAAGAGACCCAGTACTTC. This codes for CASSIDSEETQYF.

The rearrangement links TRBV13 to TRBJ1-2, with D perhaps TRBD1 (6 bases). The CDR3 covers 17 residues. Germline CDR1 and CDR2: PRHDT and FYEKMQ (reference sequence). Trimming took off 1 base at V and 1 base at J, with 16 bases between the two ends. CDR3 nucleotides: TGTGCCAGCAGCTTAGTTCCCGGGACAATTTTTAACTATGGCTACACCTTC. Protein: CASSLVPGTIFNYGYTF.